Detailed here is one TCR beta chain. The antigen remains undetermined. The libraries were made with immunoSEQ v3.0 at survey level. Profiling relied on immunoSEQ multiplex PCR, and the TCRdb table lists in-frame clones only, not all of them. The sample includes tens of thousands of clones, 70% to 90% of them seen just once. These data belong to a study of long-term antiretroviral therapy in people with HIV. General study points: Controls showed broader CDR3 length ranges than did the HIV repertoires.

V shed 5 bases and J shed 9 bases, with 14 bases lying between them. This CDR3 is 14 amino acids long. Germline loops: CDR1 SGHVS, CDR2 FNYEAQ. V and J are TRBV7-6 and TRBJ1-6; TRBD1 is a possible D gene (5 bases). The sequence was obtained from a man between 45 and 60 years old with HIV. The sequencing used unsorted PBMCs, collected 3.2 years before starting antiretroviral therapy. The CDR3 protein is CASSRGTGSSPLHF. The CDR3 nucleotides read TGTGCCAGCAGCCGTGGGACTGGGAGTTCACCCCTCCACTTT.